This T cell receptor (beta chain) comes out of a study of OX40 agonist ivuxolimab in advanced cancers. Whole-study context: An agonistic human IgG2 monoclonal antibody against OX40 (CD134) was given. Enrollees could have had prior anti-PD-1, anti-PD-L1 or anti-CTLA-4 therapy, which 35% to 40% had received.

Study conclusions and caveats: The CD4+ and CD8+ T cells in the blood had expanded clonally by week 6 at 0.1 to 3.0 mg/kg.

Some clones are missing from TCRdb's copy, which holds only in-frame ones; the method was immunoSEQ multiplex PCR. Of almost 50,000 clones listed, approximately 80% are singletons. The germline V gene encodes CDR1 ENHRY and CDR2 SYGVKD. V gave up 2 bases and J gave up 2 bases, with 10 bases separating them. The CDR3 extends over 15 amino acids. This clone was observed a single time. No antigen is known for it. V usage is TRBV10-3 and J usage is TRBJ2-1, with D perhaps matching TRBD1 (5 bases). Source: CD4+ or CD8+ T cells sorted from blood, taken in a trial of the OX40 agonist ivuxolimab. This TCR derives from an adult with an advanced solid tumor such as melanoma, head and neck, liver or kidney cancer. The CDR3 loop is CAISEIGDPYNEQFF. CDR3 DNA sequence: TGTGCCATCAGTGAGATAGGGGATCCCTACAATGAGCAGTTCTTC.